This entry describes one T cell receptor beta chain. This sample was taken from a study of control samples from healthy donors and cancer patients. Libraries were prepared by immunoSEQ multiplex PCR; TCRdb keeps only in-frame clonotypes and omits some of them. Of 150,000 to 200,000 clones listed, roughly 92% are singletons. The sequence was obtained from a woman in her late teens or twenties in good health. Sequencing was done on a sample of blood.

The CDR3 reads CASSASGAYEQYF. The CDR3 DNA follows: TGTGCCAGCAGCGCTTCCGGAGCCTACGAGCAGTACTTC. The chain couples TRBV7-8 to TRBJ2-7; D not certain. The CDR3 runs 13 residues. In germline, CDR1 is SGHVS, CDR2 FQNEAQ. Trimming left V 5 bases short and J 2 bases short, with 10 bases between.